These 26 T cell receptor beta chains were all obtained from the same sample, sequenced in a study of cytomegalovirus exposure and HLA in healthy donors. In the PCR, 60 Vbeta and 13 Jbeta primers were used. Here immunoSEQ multiplex PCR was the method, and the copy in TCRdb shows in-frame clones only, minus some. The sample lists approximately 150,000 clones; almost 80% were seen once. The specimen was PBMCs. These receptors all stem from a male donor in good health and CMV-seronegative.

This chain links TRBV9 with TRBJ2-5, with 11 bases aligning to TRBD2. Germline loops: CDR1 SGDLS, CDR2 YYNGEE. With V trimmed by 0 bases and J by 5 bases, 6 bases remained unmatched. The CDR3 sequence is 16 residues long. The CDR3 DNA is TGTGCCAGCAGCGTAGGCCTAGCGGGAGGTGGGGAGACCCAGTACTTC. Its protein is CASSVGLAGGGETQYF.

This sequence joins TRBV18 and TRBJ2-7, with D perhaps TRBD1 (6 bases). Germline V gene sequence: CDR1 KGHSH, CDR2 LQKENI. Trimming removed 4 bases from V and 0 bases from J, with 13 bases in between. The CDR3 is 15 residues long. CDR3 nucleotide sequence: TGTGCCAGCTCACTGGCAGGGGCCCCCTCCTACGAGCAGTACTTC. Translating it yields CASSLAGAPSYEQYF.

Turning to this clone: An end of the junction does not agree with germline; a read error may underlie this. The V gene is TRBV5-4, the J gene TRBJ2-2; 8 bases align to TRBD2. This CDR3 contains 15 residues. Germline CDR1 reads SGHNT; CDR2 reads YYREEE (reference sequence). Here the CDR3 DNA reads TGTGCCGGCAGCTTTAGCGGGGTCAACACCGGGGAGCTGTTTTTT. This encodes CAGSFSGVNTGELFF.

The chain recombines TRBV4-1 with TRBJ1-3; tentative D call: TRBD1 (5 bases). The germline CDR1 and CDR2 sequences are MGHRA and YSYEKL. The CDR3 has 17 residues. Trimming cost V 4 bases and J 4 bases, with 20 bases left between them. CDR3 residues: CASSPGDGGVRGNTIYF. The CDR3 coding sequence is TGCGCCAGCAGCCCGGGGGACGGGGGGGTGCGAGGAAACACCATATATTTT.

The J gene is TRBJ1-2, the V gene TRBV19; perhaps TRBD1 as D (6 bases). CDR3 size: 14 residues. Germline CDR1 is LNHDA and CDR2 is SQIVND (reference sequence). Trimming stripped 3 bases from V and 2 bases from J, with 10 bases between. The CDR3 reads CASSMGARNYGYTF. The CDR3 DNA reads TGTGCCAGTAGTATGGGGGCCAGGAACTATGGCTACACCTTC.

The chain couples TRBV11-3 to TRBJ2-3; 12 nucleotides line up with TRBD2. V trimming: 5 bases; J trimming: 5 bases; junction bases outside the gene matches: 5. The CDR3 runs 15 residues. Germline CDR1 SGHNT, CDR2 YENEEA. In nucleotides, the CDR3 is TGTGCCAGCAGCCGGACTAGCGGGAAAGTAGATACGCAGTATTTT. This sequence encodes CASSRTSGKVDTQYF.

The J gene is TRBJ1-5, the V gene TRBV5-6; D uncertain. This CDR3 is built from 14 residues. V dropped 3 bases and J dropped 4 bases, with 11 bases sitting between them. Germline CDR1 reads SGHDT; CDR2 reads YYEEEE. CDR3 in amino acids: CASSWGAGNQPQHF. The CDR3 coding sequence is TGTGCCAGCAGCTGGGGAGCGGGTAATCAGCCCCAGCATTTT.

This clone was seen more than once but under ten times. This rearrangement joins TRBV6-6 to TRBJ2-2; 9 bases agree with TRBD1. Trimming took 7 bases from V and 5 from J; bases not matched to a gene: 5. The CDR3 length is 14 residues. Germline-derived CDR1 and CDR2 are MNHNY and SVGAGI (reference sequence). CDR3 bases: TGTGCCAGCACCCAGACAGGGGGGACCGGGGAGCTGTTTTTT. It is translated as CASTQTGGTGELFF.

The chain joins TRBV19 to TRBJ2-2; 10 bases fit TRBD2. This CDR3 comprises 16 residues. V lost 7 bases to trimming and J lost 4 bases; unmatched junction nucleotides: 9. CDR1 is LNHDA, CDR2 SQIVND, per germline (reference sequence). The CDR3 region has the DNA TGTGCCAGTATCGATCGGAGCGGGAGGGCCACCGGGGAGCTGTTTTTT. Its translation is CASIDRSGRATGELFF.

This chain joins TRBV10-1 and TRBJ2-2; TRBD2 might be the D (6 bases). This CDR3 has 17 residues. Per germline, CDR1 WNHNN and CDR2 SYGVQD (reference sequence). The ends were cut back, 0 bases at V and 2 bases at J, with 13 bases in the middle. This CDR3 reads CASSESRGLINTGELFF. The CDR3 nucleotides are TGCGCCAGCAGTGAGTCGAGGGGACTTATTAACACCGGGGAGCTGTTTTTT.

A note on this clone: The junction departs from germline at one end; a sequencing error may be responsible. This chain connects TRBV7-9 to TRBJ2-5, with TRBD1 matching 8 bases. The CDR3 runs 14 residues. The germline V gene has CDR1 SEHNR and CDR2 FQNEAQ (reference sequence). CDR3 sequence (DNA): TGTTCCAGCAGCTTTAGACAGGGGCGAGAGACCCAGTACTTC. This codes for CSSSFRQGRETQYF. Variable domain in full (rest from reference TRBV7-9 and TRBJ2-5): DTGVSQNPRHKITKRGQNVTFRCDPISEHNRLYWYRQTLGQGPEFLTYFQNEAQLEKSRLLSDRFSAERPKGSFSTLEIQRTEQGDSAMYLCSSSFRQGRETQYFGPGTRLLVL.

This clone came up a few times. This chain links TRBV29-1 with TRBJ1-2; 7 bases are shared with TRBD1. CDR1 is SQVTM, CDR2 ANQGSEA, per germline. The CDR3 spans 14 residues. With V trimmed by 7 bases and J by 8 bases, 16 bases remained unmatched. The CDR3 sequence is CSGSRDSDTGGYTF. The CDR3 DNA follows: TGCAGCGGCAGCCGGGACAGTGACACGGGGGGCTACACCTTC.

The chain couples TRBV6-6 to TRBJ2-7, with D maybe TRBD1 (5 bases). The CDR3 runs 16 residues. Germline V lookup: CDR1 MNHNY, CDR2 SVGAGI (reference sequence). The germline V and J ends were trimmed by 8 bases and 2 bases, with 22 bases remaining between them. CDR3 region: CASGKSDSLGAYEQYF. The CDR3 region has the DNA TGTGCCAGCGGGAAGTCCGACAGCCTAGGCGCCTACGAGCAGTACTTC.

The genes are TRBV11-2 and TRBJ2-1; a weak D match, TRBD2 (5 bases). Germline V lookup: CDR1 SGHAT, CDR2 FQNNGV. CDR3 length: 13 amino acids. Trimming took 4 bases from V and 10 from J, leaving 14 bases between them. The CDR3 sequence is CASSSIRGLEQFF. The CDR3, as DNA: TGTGCCAGCAGCTCCATCAGAGGGTTGGAGCAGTTCTTC. The entire variable domain, with the rest obtained from reference TRBV11-2 and TRBJ2-1, is as follows: EAGVAQSPRYKIIEKRQSVAFWCNPISGHATLYWYQQILGQGPKLLIQFQNNGVVDDSQLPKDRFSAERLKGVDSTLKIQPAKLEDSAVYLCASSSIRGLEQFFGPGTRLTVL.

This clone was recorded once. This sequence joins TRBV11-1 and TRBJ1-1, with a tentative D call TRBD1 (5 bases). The CDR3 is 14 amino acids. The germline CDR1 and CDR2 sequences are SGHAT and FQDESV (reference sequence). V lost 3 bases and J lost 0, with 8 bases in between. The CDR3 DNA is TGTGCCAGCAGCTTTCCGACAGTGAACACTGAAGCTTTCTTT. Its translation: CASSFPTVNTEAFF.

This chain links TRBV19 with TRBJ2-3; D may be TRBD2 (7 bases). The ends were cut back, 0 bases at V and 2 bases at J, with 12 bases in the middle. CDR1 is LNHDA and CDR2 is SQIVND in the germline V gene (reference sequence). This CDR3 is 16 amino acids long. The CDR3 region has the DNA TGTGCCAGTAGTATAGATGGGGGGGCCAACACAGATACGCAGTATTTT. Translating it yields CASSIDGGANTDTQYF.

This clone showed up just a few times. This chain joins TRBV9 and TRBJ2-1, with D unclear. CDR1 SGDLS and CDR2 YYNGEE come from the germline V gene. V was shortened by 0 bases and J by 7 bases, with 2 bases between the two germline ends. The CDR3 covers 11 residues. CDR3 sequence: CASSVANEQFF. The CDR3 DNA is TGTGCCAGCAGCGTAGCTAATGAGCAGTTCTTC.

V is TRBV5-1 and J is TRBJ1-1, with D maybe TRBD1 (5 bases). Per germline, CDR1 SGHRS and CDR2 YFSETQ. V was clipped by 2 bases and J by 4 bases, with 12 bases between them. The CDR3 length is 14 residues. The CDR3 loop is CASSLAGWATEAFF. Here the CDR3 DNA reads TGCGCCAGCAGCTTAGCAGGGTGGGCCACTGAAGCTTTCTTT.

Worth noting for this clone: Compared with germline, one end of the junction differs, possibly owing to a read error. The chain carries TRBV7-9 and TRBJ1-6; 9 bases fit TRBD1. Germline lookup yields CDR1 SEHNR and CDR2 FQNEAQ (reference sequence). The CDR3 extends over 15 amino acids. The CDR3, as DNA: TGTTCCAGCAGCACTGACGGACAGGGGTTATCACCCCTCCACTTT. Translating it yields CSSSTDGQGLSPLHF. Looking up the rest from reference TRBV7-9 and TRBJ1-6 gives the full variable domain: DTGVSQNPRHKITKRGQNVTFRCDPISEHNRLYWYRQTLGQGPEFLTYFQNEAQLEKSRLLSDRFSAERPKGSFSTLEIQRTEQGDSAMYLCSSSTDGQGLSPLHFGNGTRLTVT.

This clone was recorded a few times. The V and J genes are TRBV18 and TRBJ2-3; D may be TRBD2 (8 bases). The CDR3 totals 16 residues. The germline V gene encodes CDR1 KGHSH and CDR2 LQKENI. Between the trimmed V and J ends, which lost 6 bases and 5 bases, there was a span of 21 bases. Here the CDR3 reads CASSRGSGSQGDTQYF. The CDR3 DNA sequence: TGTGCCAGCTCCAGGGGGAGCGGGAGCCAGGGAGATACGCAGTATTTT.

The chain has TRBV19 and TRBJ1-4, with a weak D call TRBD1 (6 bases). From germline, CDR1 is LNHDA and CDR2 SQIVND (reference sequence). The V end lost 9 bases, the J end lost 3 bases, and 17 bases lay between the germline ends. The CDR3 has 15 amino acids. CDR3 region: CASNNPGDSNEKLFF. Here the CDR3 DNA reads TGTGCCAGCAACAACCCAGGGGATTCTAATGAAAAACTGTTTTTT. Full variable domain (outside the CDR3, taken from reference TRBV19 and TRBJ1-4): DGGITQSPKYLFRKEGQNVTLSCEQNLNHDAMYWYRQDPGQGLRLIYYSQIVNDFQKGDIAEGYSVSREKKESFPLTVTSAQKNPTAFYLCASNNPGDSNEKLFFGSGTQLSVL.

The chain combines TRBV29-1 with TRBJ1-1, with TRBD1 matching 7 bases. Germline lookup yields CDR1 SQVTM and CDR2 ANQGSEA. This CDR3 has 13 residues. J was trimmed by 0 bases and V by 7 bases; bases with no gene match: 5. DNA of the CDR3: TGCAGCGGGGACAGACAGATGAACACTGAAGCTTTCTTT. This encodes CSGDRQMNTEAFF.

This clone was observed a few times. The chain combines TRBV6-4 with TRBJ2-1; 11 bases align to TRBD1. This CDR3 is built from 14 residues. V dropped 4 bases and J dropped 6; count of bases not matched to a gene: 2. Per germline, CDR1 MRHNA and CDR2 SNTAGT. This CDR3 reads CASSGGTGGNEQFF. The DNA for the CDR3 is TGTGCCAGCAGTGGCGGGACAGGGGGCAATGAGCAGTTCTTC.

This chain connects TRBV29-1 to TRBJ2-2; TRBD2 matches at 9 bases. Germline assignment: CDR1 SQVTM and CDR2 ANQGSEA. The CDR3 covers 14 residues. The trim removed 5 bases at V and 5 bases at J, leaving 6 bases unmatched. As DNA, the CDR3 is TGCAGCGTTAATATAGCGGGAGTAACCGGGGAGCTGTTTTTT. Its translation: CSVNIAGVTGELFF.

This sequence joins TRBV5-4 and TRBJ2-2; D gene unclear. The CDR3 spans 15 residues. The V and J ends lost 0 bases and 5 bases respectively, with 11 bases between them. CDR1 is SGHNT, CDR2 YYREEE, per germline (reference sequence). CDR3 protein: CASSLGASETGELFF. CDR3 nucleotide sequence: TGTGCCAGCAGCTTGGGGGCCTCAGAGACCGGGGAGCTGTTTTTT.

This chain connects TRBV19 to TRBJ2-7; 13 positions agree with TRBD2. Germline CDR1 is LNHDA and CDR2 is SQIVND (reference sequence). The CDR3 runs to 16 residues. The J segment lost 7 bases and the V segment lost 1 base, leaving 7 bases of the junction unmatched. In nucleotides, the CDR3 is TGTGCCAGTAGTATAGGGTCACTAGCGGGAGGGACGGAGCAGTACTTC. It encodes CASSIGSLAGGTEQYF.